This T cell receptor beta chain is drawn from a study of response to subunit inactivated influenza vaccine. CDR3 length: 17 amino acids. Germline CDR1 is DFQATT and CDR2 is SNEGSKA (reference sequence). V was clipped by 0 bases and J by 6 bases; unmatched bases: 13. TCRdb fed the RT-PCR reads into MiXCR, producing one record per CDR3 protein. The sample lists under 950,000 distinct CDR3 sequences, 21% seen once, with more than 8.5% in the top ten. The sequence was collected from a man aged 50-60 years who received an inactivated influenza vaccine. The sample in question was PBMCs from blood, obtained 4 to 6 days after vaccination. The V gene is TRBV20-1, the J gene TRBJ2-2; 7 positions agree with TRBD2. CDR3 residues: CSARDKASDGGAGELFF. The DNA for the CDR3 is TGCAGTGCTAGAGATAAAGCGTCAGATGGGGGGGCCGGGGAGCTGTTTTTT.